This T cell receptor (beta chain) stems from a study of blood T cell repertoires in COVID-19. At the level of the study: Sample material is recorded as cDNA or gDNA derived from T cells, B-cell-depleted T cells, or PBMCs.

The authors' processing: The authors estimated nucleated cell counts from reference gene primer amplification. This table comes from immunoSEQ multiplex PCR, and its TCRdb copy is limited to in-frame clones, with some not included. V, J and clone size are taken as reported in that table, and D and trimming were inferred from the DNA itself. The data show 300,000 to 400,000 clones, with about 86% seen just once and about 4.2% held by the top ten. Adults between about 18 and 95 years of age took part from fewer than 30 US areas. Cohort placement rested on clinical history that participants reported themselves. V dropped 8 bases and J dropped 7 bases, with 17 bases sitting between them. The CDR3 extends over 13 amino acids. CDR1 is SGHTA, CDR2 FQGNSA, per germline.

The receptor comes from a woman in her thirties or forties with acute COVID-19. The sequencing sample was made of PBMCs or T cells enriched from blood (not recorded which). V gene TRBV7-2 combines with J gene TRBJ1-2; D is perhaps TRBD1 (5 bases). CDR3 in amino acids: CASFKVGGAGYTF. Written as DNA, the CDR3 is TGTGCCAGCTTCAAAGTGGGGGGAGCTGGCTACACCTTC.